Following are 17 T cell receptor beta chains from one sample sequenced in a study of PD-1 blockade in classical Hodgkin lymphoma. There was relapse after autologous stem cell transplantation in every patient, and there was variation in brentuximab vedotin exposure. Sequencing was performed with immunoSEQ multiplex PCR; in TCRdb, only in-frame clones are kept and a portion is missing. The sample records 38,000 or so clones, roughly three quarters being singletons. Sequenced here: peripheral blood mononuclear cells (PBMCs), sampled before the second cycle of nivolumab. The receptors derive from a human donor with classical Hodgkin lymphoma.

The J gene is TRBJ1-5, the V gene TRBV7-3; D gene uncertain. With 2 bases removed from V and 0 bases from J, the gap between germline ends came to 8 bases. This CDR3 is built from 15 residues. Germline V CDR1 and CDR2: SGHTA, FQGTGA. CDR3 residues: CASSLSWISNQPQHF. In DNA, the CDR3 is TGTGCCAGCAGCTTATCCTGGATTAGCAATCAGCCCCAGCATTTT.

The gene calls are TRBV28 and TRBJ2-7; 10 bases line up with TRBD1. The germline V gene has CDR1 MDHEN and CDR2 SYDVKM. Trimming at V came to 6 bases and at J to 4 bases, leaving 15 bases not matched to a gene. This CDR3 spans 17 amino acids. The CDR3, as DNA: TGTGCCAGCAGCGTCCCCCTTGGTGACAGGGGGCAGTACGAGCAGTACTTC. Its translation: CASSVPLGDRGQYEQYF.

The genes are TRBV5-1 and TRBJ2-3, with 8 positions matching TRBD2. CDR3 size: 16 residues. The germline V gene has CDR1 SGHRS and CDR2 YFSETQ. The ends lost 2 bases at V and 4 bases at J; junction bases unmatched: 9. CDR3 loop: CASSLANSGISDTQYF. Here the CDR3 DNA reads TGCGCCAGCAGCTTAGCAAATAGCGGGATCTCAGATACGCAGTATTTT.

V and J are TRBV19 and TRBJ2-3; tentative D call: TRBD1 (5 bases). Germline V CDR1 and CDR2: LNHDA, SQIVND (reference sequence). The CDR3 consists of 16 residues. Trimming cost V 4 bases and J 4 bases, with 18 bases left between them. CDR3 residues: CASSNGQMAGADTQYF. The CDR3 nucleotides are TGTGCCAGTAGTAACGGACAAATGGCAGGCGCAGATACGCAGTATTTT.

V is TRBV7-2 and J is TRBJ2-1; D may be TRBD2 (6 bases). The ends were cut back, 3 bases at V and 6 bases at J, with 12 bases in the middle. The CDR3 has 14 residues. The germline V gene has CDR1 SGHTA and CDR2 FQGNSA. In nucleotides, the CDR3 is TGTGCCAGCAGCTTTTCGCGGGGTTTCAATGAGCAGTTCTTC. It encodes CASSFSRGFNEQFF.

The chain has TRBV28 and TRBJ2-2; 8 bases align to TRBD1. The CDR3 covers 15 residues. The V segment lost 10 bases and the J segment 6 bases; nucleotides outside the gene matches: 13. Germline loops: CDR1 MDHEN, CDR2 SYDVKM. The CDR3 bases are TGTGCCACTACAAACAGGGGGAAGGTTGCCGGGGAGCTGTTTTTT. Its protein product is CATTNRGKVAGELFF.

In this sample, this clone turned up once. CDR3 sequence reads: CASSLQGAYEQYF. The DNA for the CDR3 is TGTGCCAGCAGCTTACAAGGGGCCTACGAGCAGTACTTC. The rearrangement uses TRBV5-5 and TRBJ2-7; D perhaps matches TRBD1 (5 bases). Germline-derived CDR1 and CDR2 are SGHKS and YYEKEE (reference sequence). The CDR3 sequence is 13 residues long. With 2 bases removed from V and 2 bases from J, the gap between germline ends came to 8 bases. The full variable domain, in which reference TRBV5-5 and TRBJ2-7 provide the parts outside the CDR3, is DAGVTQSPTHLIKTRGQQVTLRCSPISGHKSVSWYQQVLGQGPQFIFQYYEKEERGRGNFPDRFSARQFPNYSSELNVNALLLGDSALYLCASSLQGAYEQYFGPGTRLTVT.

The J gene is TRBJ1-3, the V gene TRBV28, with TRBD1 matching over 7 bases. This CDR3 spans 16 amino acids. The trim removed 4 bases at V and 2 bases at J, leaving 8 bases unmatched. In germline, CDR1 is MDHEN, CDR2 SYDVKM. CDR3 sequence (DNA): TGTGCCAGCAGTTCCAAGACAGGGTGGACTGGAAACACCATATATTTT. Amino acids: CASSSKTGWTGNTIYF.

This clone is medium-sized in the sample. Other DNA sequences within the sample encode an identical CDR3. The gene calls are TRBV2 and TRBJ2-7, with TRBD1 identical over 8 bases. CDR1 is SNHLY, CDR2 FYNNEI, per germline. Losses at the gene ends were 6 bases for V and 4 bases for J; bases not matched to a gene: 8. The CDR3 has 14 residues. The DNA of the CDR3 is TGTGCCAGCAGCGACCAGGGGGCCGCGTACGAGCAGTACTTC. Translated, it gives CASSDQGAAYEQYF.

V gene TRBV10-3 combines with J gene TRBJ1-1; D remains ambiguous. The CDR3 runs to 12 residues. V lost 0 bases to trimming and J lost 4 bases, with 3 bases between them. CDR1 and CDR2 from the germline V gene are ENHRY and SYGVKD. CDR3 bases: TGTGCCATCAGTGAGTCGGGCACTGAAGCTTTCTTT. This translates into CAISESGTEAFF.

This clone was observed a few times. The V gene is TRBV2, the J gene TRBJ1-2, with unresolved D. Trimming removed 7 bases from V and 6 bases from J, with 21 bases in between. CDR1 SNHLY and CDR2 FYNNEI come from the germline V gene. The CDR3 runs 15 residues. The CDR3 region is CASKQDTAGSDGYTF. DNA of the CDR3: TGTGCCAGCAAACAAGATACGGCCGGGAGTGATGGCTACACCTTC.

This clone was detected a few times. The chain couples TRBV2 to TRBJ1-1; 8 nucleotides line up with TRBD1. After removal of 5 bases from V and 1 base from J, the junction contained 6 bases not matched to a gene. The CDR3 is made up of 15 amino acids. Germline V gene sequence: CDR1 SNHLY, CDR2 FYNNEI. The CDR3 spells CASSTQGARNTEAFF. In DNA, the CDR3 is TGTGCCAGCAGTACTCAGGGGGCCCGGAACACTGAAGCTTTCTTT.

The V and J genes are TRBV5-1 and TRBJ2-1; 7 nucleotides line up with TRBD1. V lost 5 bases, J lost 0 bases, and 5 bases stayed unmatched. This CDR3 comprises 15 residues. CDR1 and CDR2 from the germline V gene are SGHRS and YFSETQ. As DNA, the CDR3 is TGCGCCAGCAGTCGGACAGGCGACTCCTACAATGAGCAGTTCTTC. Its protein is CASSRTGDSYNEQFF.

This clone showed up just a few times. The chain combines TRBV7-2 with TRBJ2-7; 8 nucleotides agree with TRBD2. Germline-derived CDR1 and CDR2 are SGHTA and FQGNSA. V was clipped by 5 bases and J by 2 bases; unmatched bases: 11. This CDR3 comprises 16 residues. The CDR3 here is CASSMSATGGPYEQYF. The CDR3, as DNA: TGTGCCAGCAGCATGAGTGCTACGGGAGGGCCCTACGAGCAGTACTTC.

The chain joins TRBV4-1 to TRBJ1-2, with 8 bases aligning to TRBD1. This CDR3 has 15 residues. V lost 4 bases, J lost 6 bases, and 10 bases stayed unmatched. The germline gives CDR1 MGHRA, CDR2 YSYEKL. DNA of the CDR3: TGCGCCAGCAGCCCGCTGGGACAGGTCGGGCATGGCTACACCTTC. Translation gives CASSPLGQVGHGYTF.

This rearrangement joins TRBV7-3 to TRBJ2-5; 12 bases map to TRBD2. Losses at the gene ends were 5 bases for V and 5 bases for J; bases not matched to a gene: 6. Germline V gene data show CDR1 as SGHTA and CDR2 as FQGTGA. The CDR3 has 15 residues. DNA for the CDR3: TGTGCCAGCAGCCCGACTAGCGGGGGTGGGGAGACCCAGTACTTC. It is translated as CASSPTSGGGETQYF.

This clone is medium-sized (0.01 to 0.1%) within its sample. The V gene is TRBV29-1, the J gene TRBJ2-1; 7 bases agree with TRBD2. The trim removed 0 bases at V and 7 bases at J, leaving 9 bases unmatched. This CDR3 contains 15 residues. Germline V gives CDR1 SQVTM, CDR2 ANQGSEA. This CDR3 reads CSVEDPLRELNEQFF. CDR3 bases: TGCAGCGTTGAAGATCCATTGCGGGAGCTAAATGAGCAGTTCTTC.